The clone carrying this T cell receptor beta chain was found once. The antigen is unknown. The sample is drawn from a study of cytomegalovirus exposure and HLA in healthy donors. Study-level background: The use of the same platform for the 95 to 150 validation repertoires and the 666 first-cohort repertoires was reported by a later analysis. Study results and limitations: Over 150 TCR beta chains were listed as cytomegalovirus-associated.

Method: immunoSEQ multiplex PCR; TCRdb's copy keeps in-frame clones and lacks some. The sample includes about 120,000 clones, 75% to 90% of them seen just once. The donors belonged to the roughly 110-subject validation cohort, separate from the approximately 700-subject first cohort. The specimen was PBMCs. The sequence was collected from a man in his late teens or twenties in good health and CMV-seropositive.

CDR3 coding DNA: TGCAGCGTCACCGGGAGGGGGGACGGCTACACCTTC. Translated: CSVTGRGDGYTF. The chain combines TRBV29-1 with TRBJ1-2; tentative D call: TRBD1 (6 bases). This CDR3 has 12 amino acids. CDR1 SQVTM and CDR2 ANQGSEA come from the germline V gene. V gave up 6 bases and J gave up 8 bases, with 16 bases separating them.